A single sample is the source of the 21 T cell receptor beta chains below, sequenced in a study of regulatory T cells in long-lasting Graves disease. As to time point: newly diagnosed GD, antithyroid drugs for less than 3 months. RNA from PBMCs was the source of the TCR library. Combining iRepertoire HTBI primers with Arm-PCR of CDR3 regions, the authors built TCR beta libraries. In TCRdb, the multiplex PCR reads were re-called with MiXCR into one record per CDR3 protein. Of around 250,000 distinct CDR3 sequences in the sample, around a sixth were seen once. This sample was shared with a second study, whose subject was T cells in Graves' hyperthyroidism and ophthalmopathy.

Sequences were derived from peripheral blood mononuclear cells (PBMCs), sampled at new diagnosis, from a patient treated with antithyroid drugs. These receptors were collected from a woman aged 25 to 39 with Graves disease.

This clonotype was counted at least ten times. A much more abundant neighbour one base away suggests this may be a read error. This sequence joins TRBV3-1 and TRBJ2-3, with 9 bases fitting TRBD2. Germline CDR1 reads LGHDT; CDR2 reads YNNKEL (reference sequence). The CDR3 is made up of 16 amino acids. In DNA, the CDR3 is TGTGCCAACAGCCAAGATCTTGCGGGGGGGAGGAGGACGCAGTATTTT. It specifies CANSQDLAGGRRTQYF.

This clonotype has at least ten counts. The genes are TRBV5-1 and TRBJ1-2; TRBD1 aligns across 7 bases. The CDR3 is 15 amino acids. The ends lost 4 bases at V and 8 bases at J; junction bases unmatched: 14. Germline V gene lookup returns CDR1 SGHRS and CDR2 YFSETQ. The CDR3 loop is CASSEISPGQKGYTF. CDR3 nucleotide sequence: TGCGCCAGCAGCGAGATCTCGCCGGGACAGAAGGGCTACACCTTC.

The chain employs TRBV4-1 and TRBJ1-1; D gene unclear. The CDR3 loop spans 24 amino acids. Trimming removed 1 base from V and 1 base from J, with 37 bases in between. The germline V gene has CDR1 MGHRA and CDR2 YSYEKL. Here the CDR3 DNA reads TGCGCCAGCAGCCAAGTCGGCATACCCCCCCCCCCACGTTTCGCCGCCCGCAGGAACACTGAAGCTTTCTTT. Translation gives CASSQVGIPPPPRFAARRNTEAFF.

This clonotype was counted only a few times. The chain couples TRBV12-3 or TRBV12-4 to TRBJ2-7, with D tentatively TRBD2 (5 bases). The ends were cut back, 6 bases at V and 7 bases at J, with 16 bases in the middle. The CDR3 is 13 amino acids. CDR3 region: CASRTTGTGEQYF. As DNA, the CDR3 is TGTGCCAGCAGAACTACGGGAACGGGGGAGCAGTACTTC.

This clonotype was found a few times. A read error may be the cause here, since a much bigger clone is one base away. The chain recombines TRBV20-1 with TRBJ1-1; no clear D gene. The CDR3 length is 10 residues. The V gene's germline CDR1 is DFQATT and CDR2 SNEGSKA (reference sequence). The ends were cut back, 8 bases at V and 10 bases at J, with 14 bases in the middle. CDR3 amino acids: CSPERERAFF. CDR3 coding DNA: TGCAGTCCCGAGAGGGAGCGAGCTTTCTTT.

This clonotype was seen more than once but under ten times. The V call is TRBV6-1, the J call TRBJ1-3; perhaps TRBD1 as D (6 bases). The CDR3 has 15 amino acids. Germline values: CDR1 MNHNS, CDR2 SASEGT. V was pared by 6 bases and J by 2 bases, with 14 bases between. This CDR3 reads CASSPQGYTGNTIYF. CDR3 DNA: TGTGCCAGCAGCCCCCAGGGGTACACTGGAAACACCATATATTTT.

This clonotype was counted ten times or more. CDR3 nucleotide sequence: TGTGCCAGCAGTGAAGGACAGGTTACTAACTATGGCTACACCTTC. This codes for CASSEGQVTNYGYTF. This chain joins TRBV6-1 and TRBJ1-2, with D maybe TRBD1 (6 bases). The CDR3 covers 15 residues. Trimming left V 1 base short and J 0 bases short, with 9 bases between. In germline, CDR1 is MNHNS, CDR2 SASEGT.

This clonotype has only a few counts. A much larger clone sits a single nucleotide away, making a read error possible. The conserved closing phenylalanine or tryptophan is absent in this CDR3, likely reflecting a read error. The rearrangement joins TRBV20-1 to TRBJ1-1; D is unresolved. This CDR3 contains 14 residues. Germline CDR1 reads DFQATT; CDR2 reads SNEGSKA (reference sequence). V shed 0 bases and J shed 5 bases, with 13 bases lying between them. CDR3 residues: CSARDPRSRTEAFS. CDR3 bases: TGCAGTGCTAGAGATCCCAGGTCCCGGACTGAAGCTTTCTCT.

This clonotype has just a few counts. A much larger clone lies a single base off, so this may be a read error. Without the conserved terminal phenylalanine or tryptophan, this CDR3 likely stems from a read error. The chain couples TRBV18 to TRBJ1-2; D call uncertain. Trimming removed 3 bases at V and 8 bases at J, with 7 bases between. This CDR3 comprises 11 residues. CDR1 KGHSH and CDR2 LQKENI come from the germline V gene. For the CDR3, the DNA is TGTGCCAGCTCACCCTCCGAGGGCTACACCTCC. This encodes CASSPSEGYTS.

This clonotype showed up many times. V is TRBV9 and J is TRBJ1-1; D might be TRBD1 (6 bases). From germline, CDR1 is SGDLS and CDR2 YYNGEE. The V gene lost 1 base and the J gene lost 1 base, with 8 bases spanning the gap. The CDR3 contains 14 residues. Here the CDR3 DNA reads TGTGCCAGCAGCGTAAGGGGGGCGAACACTGAAGCTTTCTTT. Protein: CASSVRGANTEAFF.

This clonotype has at least ten counts. The CDR3, as DNA: TGTGCCAGCAGGGGGACTAAGCGGGAGCTGTTTTTT. Protein product: CASRGTKRELFF. The chain couples TRBV2 to TRBJ2-2, with TRBD2 matching 7 bases. V gave up 6 bases and J gave up 9 bases; unmatched junction bases: 4. This CDR3 is 12 amino acids long. The germline gives CDR1 SNHLY, CDR2 FYNNEI.

The sample holds many counts of this clonotype. The chain joins TRBV7-9 to TRBJ2-2; D is ambiguous. The CDR3 has 14 residues. Germline CDR1 SEHNR, CDR2 FQNEAQ (reference sequence). V lost 1 base and J 2 bases, leaving 5 bases between the germline ends. CDR3 protein: CASSLEINTGELFF. In DNA form, the CDR3 reads TGTGCCAGCAGCTTAGAAATTAACACCGGGGAGCTGTTTTTT.

This clonotype was seen many times. Here the CDR3 DNA reads TGCAGCGCCGGACAGGCTAATGAAAAACTGTTTTTT. This sequence encodes CSAGQANEKLFF. This sequence joins TRBV29-1 and TRBJ1-4; 7 nucleotides agree with TRBD1. V gave up 7 bases and J gave up 3 bases; unmatched junction bases: 2. CDR1 SQVTM and CDR2 ANQGSEA come from the germline V gene. This CDR3 region has 12 residues.

Many counts were recorded for this clonotype. This chain uses TRBV20-1 with TRBJ2-1; 11 nucleotides agree with TRBD2. V dropped 0 bases and J dropped 1; count of bases not matched to a gene: 2. Looked up from germline, CDR1 is DFQATT and CDR2 is SNEGSKA (reference sequence). The CDR3 is 16 amino acids. CDR3 bases: TGCAGTGCTAGAGAGCTAGCGGGGGGTTCCTACAATGAGCAGTTCTTC. This encodes CSARELAGGSYNEQFF.

About this clonotype: This may stem from a read error, because a much larger clone lies one nucleotide away. This chain connects TRBV5-4 to TRBJ2-1; D not resolved. The last part of the DNA fits TRBJ2-5 better; the J call may be wrong. The CDR3 loop spans 15 amino acids. CDR1 is SGHNT and CDR2 is YYREEE in the germline V gene (reference sequence). CDR3 region: CASSKTDTFRETQYF. CDR3 nucleotide sequence: TGTGCCAGCAGCAAGACCGACACCTTCCGCGAGACCCAGTACTTC.

The sample holds many counts of this clonotype. V and J are TRBV6-5 and TRBJ1-5, with D possibly TRBD1 on 5 matching bases. This CDR3 comprises 16 residues. Germline CDR1 MNHEY, CDR2 SVGAGI. Trimming took off 2 bases at V and 7 bases at J, with 18 bases between the two ends. The CDR3 reads CASSYSAGRDGQPQHF. The CDR3 DNA is TGTGCCAGCAGTTACAGTGCAGGGCGCGATGGGCAGCCCCAGCATTTT.

This clonotype showed up many times. The V call is TRBV4-1, the J call TRBJ2-1; TRBD2 aligns across 10 bases. The J segment lost 8 bases and the V segment lost 4 bases, leaving 17 bases of the junction unmatched. The CDR3 is 18 amino acids. Per germline, CDR1 MGHRA and CDR2 YSYEKL. CDR3 in DNA: TGCGCCAGCAGCCCCTTCGAGCGGGGGGGCCGGTTGGCCCATGAGCAGTTCTTC. Translating gives CASSPFERGGRLAHEQFF.

In this sample, this clonotype turned up many times. This chain links TRBV15 with TRBJ1-5; 7 bases agree with TRBD1. The CDR3 loop spans 17 amino acids. Germline V gene lookup returns CDR1 LNHNV and CDR2 YYDKDF (reference sequence). Trimming took 1 base from V and 3 from J; bases not matched to a gene: 9. In DNA form, the CDR3 reads TGTGCCACCAGCAGAGCTGCGCTAGACAGGGTCAATCAGCCCCAGCATTTT. Its translation is CATSRAALDRVNQPQHF.

The chain's CDR3 is CASSTRPTSGEETQYF. The CDR3 DNA reads as TGTGCCAGCAGCACCCGACCGACTAGCGGGGAAGAGACCCAGTACTTC. V and J are TRBV2 and TRBJ2-5; 11 nucleotides line up with TRBD2. Per the germline V gene, CDR1 is SNHLY and CDR2 is FYNNEI. With V trimmed by 6 bases and J by 3 bases, 9 bases remained unmatched. This CDR3 region has 16 residues.

The sample holds many counts of this clonotype. The chain uses TRBV11-3 and TRBJ1-5, with D perhaps TRBD1 (5 bases). The CDR3 contains 12 residues. The V and J ends lost 7 bases and 4 bases respectively, with 8 bases between them. Germline lookup yields CDR1 SGHNT and CDR2 YENEEA. The DNA of the CDR3 is TGTGCCAGCATCCCAGGGAATCAGCCCCAGCATTTT. This codes for CASIPGNQPQHF.

About this clonotype itself: This may stem from a read error, because a much larger clone lies one nucleotide away. The J gene is TRBJ2-5, the V gene TRBV29-1; 8 positions match TRBD2. Germline CDR1 reads SQVTM; CDR2 reads ANQGSEA. The CDR3 has 16 amino acids. V shed 8 bases and J 11 bases; nucleotides not matched to a gene: 25. This CDR3 reads CSSGGGGPSSYNEQYF. DNA of the CDR3: TGCAGCTCTGGGGGCGGGGGGCCTTCCTCCTACAATGAGCAGTACTTC.